The 30 T cell receptor beta chains reported below all come from one sample, sequenced in a study of blood T cell repertoires in COVID-19. Here immunoSEQ multiplex PCR was the method, and the copy in TCRdb shows in-frame clones only, minus some. The sample has some 290,000 clones; 90% to 95% are singletons. Material: PBMCs or T cells enriched from blood (not recorded which). These receptors were taken from a woman aged 25 to 39 who had been exposed to COVID-19.

V usage is TRBV7-2 and J usage is TRBJ1-5; 9 bases line up with TRBD1. Germline V gives CDR1 SGHTA, CDR2 FQGNSA. There are 15 residues in the CDR3. V lost 4 bases and J lost 0; bases outside the gene matches: 1. CDR3 in DNA: TGTGCCAGCAGCTCGGGACAGGGTAGCAATCAGCCCCAGCATTTT. The encoded protein is CASSSGQGSNQPQHF.

The gene calls are TRBV7-6 and TRBJ2-2; a weak D match, TRBD2 (5 bases). Germline CDR1 reads SGHVS; CDR2 reads FNYEAQ. CDR3 length equals 17 residues. V was cut by 0 bases and J by 0 bases, with 11 bases left in between. CDR3 in amino acids: CASSLALRGTNTGELFF. The CDR3 bases are TGTGCCAGCAGCTTAGCCCTCCGGGGAACGAACACCGGGGAGCTGTTTTTT.

The chain has TRBV7-9 and TRBJ2-2; 8 bases match TRBD1. Trimming cost V 5 bases and J 4 bases; bases outside gene matches: 18. CDR3 length equals 19 residues. The V gene's germline CDR1 is SEHNR and CDR2 FQNEAQ (reference sequence). CDR3 nucleotide sequence: TGTGCCAGCAGCATTACTGAGCTGGACAGGGTCCGGGGCACCGGGGAGCTGTTTTTT. Translated, it gives CASSITELDRVRGTGELFF. Using reference TRBV7-9 and TRBJ2-2 for the parts outside the CDR3, the full variable domain is DTGVSQNPRHKITKRGQNVTFRCDPISEHNRLYWYRQTLGQGPEFLTYFQNEAQLEKSRLLSDRFSAERPKGSFSTLEIQRTEQGDSAMYLCASSITELDRVRGTGELFFGEGSRLTVL.

The chain recombines TRBV19 with TRBJ1-1; TRBD1 aligns across 8 bases. This CDR3 has 14 amino acids. Germline V gene data show CDR1 as LNHDA and CDR2 as SQIVND (reference sequence). Trimming at V came to 7 bases and at J to 5 bases, leaving 9 bases not matched to a gene. The CDR3 loop reads CASIPPDRETEAFF. The CDR3 DNA sequence: TGTGCCAGTATCCCCCCGGACAGGGAAACTGAAGCTTTCTTT.

The J gene is TRBJ2-7, the V gene TRBV30, with 8 positions matching TRBD2. The germline gives CDR1 GTSNPN, CDR2 SVGIG (reference sequence). The CDR3 loop spans 15 amino acids. The junction had 8 bases not matched to a gene; V was cut back by 4 bases and J by 0 bases. The CDR3 DNA reads as TGTGCCTGGAAACTTGGCGGGGGGAGCTCCTACGAGCAGTACTTC. As protein: CAWKLGGGSSYEQYF.

J is TRBJ1-2 and V is TRBV4-3; 8 nucleotides line up with TRBD1. This CDR3 spans 15 amino acids. The V gene end was trimmed by 0 bases and the J gene end by 5 bases; junction bases not matched to a gene: 5. CDR1 is LGHNA, CDR2 YSLEER, per germline. DNA for the CDR3: TGCGCCAGCAGCCAAGAGAGGACAGGGCGTTATGGCTACACCTTC. Translation: CASSQERTGRYGYTF.

This chain connects TRBV30 to TRBJ2-2; 8 bases agree with TRBD2. V lost 3 bases and J lost 6; bases outside the gene matches: 9. The CDR3 consists of 15 residues. The V gene's germline CDR1 is GTSNPN and CDR2 SVGIG (reference sequence). CDR3 sequence reads: CAWRRPGGPAGELFF. CDR3 nucleotide sequence: TGTGCCTGGAGGAGGCCGGGGGGGCCGGCCGGGGAGCTGTTTTTT.

Written as DNA, the CDR3 is TGTGCCAGCAGCTTAGCACGGGAGGATTATCTAGGAAACACCATATATTTT. As protein: CASSLAREDYLGNTIYF. This chain connects TRBV7-9 to TRBJ1-3; no firm D call. The CDR3 totals 17 residues. Germline CDR1 reads SEHNR; CDR2 reads FQNEAQ (reference sequence). V shed 0 bases and J shed 4 bases, with 16 bases lying between them. Combining the CDR3 with reference TRBV7-9 and TRBJ1-3 gives the whole variable domain DTGVSQNPRHKITKRGQNVTFRCDPISEHNRLYWYRQTLGQGPEFLTYFQNEAQLEKSRLLSDRFSAERPKGSFSTLEIQRTEQGDSAMYLCASSLAREDYLGNTIYFGEGSWLTVV.

V is TRBV7-2 and J is TRBJ1-2; the D gene is possibly TRBD1 (5 bases). In germline, CDR1 is SGHTA, CDR2 FQGNSA. The CDR3 consists of 15 residues. Trimming took off 4 bases at V and 7 bases at J, with 19 bases between the two ends. The CDR3 region has the DNA TGTGCCAGCAGCTCGGAGATCGGGGGATCGAGTGGCTACACCTTC. Translating gives CASSSEIGGSSGYTF.

This rearrangement joins TRBV3-1 (or the pseudogene TRBV3-2) to TRBJ1-5, with D possibly matching TRBD1 (5 bases). This CDR3 comprises 14 residues. Trimming took off 3 bases at V and 7 bases at J, with 13 bases between the two ends. Germline V gives CDR1 LGHDT, CDR2 YNNKEL (reference sequence). For the CDR3, the DNA is TGTGCCAGCAGCCAGGTAAGGGGAGGCCAGCCCCAGCATTTT. Translated, it gives CASSQVRGGQPQHF.

The rearrangement uses TRBV25-1 and TRBJ2-1, with TRBD1 matching over 9 bases. The CDR3 length is 18 residues. The junction had 17 bases not matched to a gene; V was cut back by 2 bases and J by 9 bases. From germline, CDR1 is MGHDK and CDR2 SYGVNS. The CDR3 coding sequence is TGTGCCAGCAGTGAAAGGATTGGGGGGACAGGGTATGTTCGTGAGCAGTTCTTC. Amino acids: CASSERIGGTGYVREQFF.

The chain employs TRBV27 and TRBJ1-4; TRBD1 matches at 7 bases. Germline CDR1 and CDR2: MNHEY and SMNVEV (reference sequence). The V gene end was trimmed by 0 bases and the J gene end by 3 bases; junction bases not matched to a gene: 4. This CDR3 comprises 16 residues. The CDR3 region is CASSLSRTGPNEKLFF. The CDR3 region has the DNA TGTGCCAGCAGTTTATCGAGGACAGGACCTAATGAAAAACTGTTTTTT.

The J gene is TRBJ1-1, the V gene TRBV7-3; 11 bases line up with TRBD1. Germline values: CDR1 SGHTA, CDR2 FQGTGA. V lost 1 base to trimming and J lost 10 bases; unmatched junction nucleotides: 11. The CDR3 runs 16 residues. CDR3 coding DNA: TGTGCCAGCAGCTTAAACCCCGGGACAGGGGGAGTCGGAGCTTTCTTT. Its protein product is CASSLNPGTGGVGAFF. Drawing the rest from reference TRBV7-3 and TRBJ1-1, the complete variable domain is GAGVSQTPSNKVTEKGKYVELRCDPISGHTALYWYRQSLGQGPEFLIYFQGTGAADDSGLPNDRFFAVRPEGSVSTLKIQRTERGDSAVYLCASSLNPGTGGVGAFFGQGTRLTVV.

V gene TRBV10-3 combines with J gene TRBJ1-1; 7 nucleotides line up with TRBD1. Germline V gene sequence: CDR1 ENHRY, CDR2 SYGVKD. V was clipped by 5 bases and J by 1 base; unmatched bases: 7. This CDR3 has 15 residues. CDR3 amino acids: CAISRDSPGNTEAFF. The CDR3 DNA reads as TGTGCCATCAGTCGGGACAGTCCCGGGAACACTGAAGCTTTCTTT.

Note on this clone: Other DNA sequences from this sample encode an identical CDR3 as well. The gene calls are TRBV29-1 and TRBJ1-2; D is undetermined. Per the germline V gene, CDR1 is SQVTM and CDR2 is ANQGSEA. V lost 5 bases to trimming and J lost 2 bases, with 3 bases between them. The CDR3 runs to 10 residues. The DNA of the CDR3 is TGCAGCGTTCTAAACTATGGCTACACCTTC. This gives the protein CSVLNYGYTF.

This chain connects TRBV24-1 to TRBJ2-1; TRBD2 matches 8 bases. Looked up from germline, CDR1 is KGHDR and CDR2 is SFDVKD. Germline trimming cut 5 bases from V and 7 bases from J; bases unmatched to any gene: 12. The CDR3 covers 16 residues. CDR3 in DNA: TGTGCCACCAGTGTCCCCTCCGGGACTAGTTTAAATGAGCAGTTCTTC. Translation: CATSVPSGTSLNEQFF.

The chain recombines TRBV11-2 with TRBJ2-7; 11 bases fit TRBD1. This CDR3 region has 15 residues. In germline, CDR1 is SGHAT, CDR2 FQNNGV. With V trimmed by 5 bases and J by 4 bases, 7 bases remained unmatched. CDR3 sequence: CASSPGTGGGYEQYF. In nucleotides, the CDR3 is TGTGCCAGCAGCCCCGGGACAGGGGGGGGGTACGAGCAGTACTTC.

A single count supports this clone. V usage is TRBV7-9 and J usage is TRBJ1-1, with TRBD1 matching 9 bases. CDR1 and CDR2 from the germline V gene are SEHNR and FQNEAQ (reference sequence). The trim removed 1 base at V and 1 base at J, leaving 4 bases unmatched. This CDR3 comprises 16 residues. Here the CDR3 reads CASSLDSGQGNTEAFF. CDR3 nucleotides: TGTGCCAGCAGCTTAGATTCGGGACAGGGGAACACTGAAGCTTTCTTT.

The chain is built from TRBV5-6 and TRBJ1-4; 7 bases match TRBD1. V lost 0 bases and J lost 5; bases outside the gene matches: 7. The CDR3 length is 16 residues. Germline V CDR1 and CDR2: SGHDT, YYEEEE. This chain's CDR3 is CASSLGPGQRNEKLFF. The CDR3 region has the DNA TGTGCCAGCAGCTTGGGGCCGGGACAGCGGAATGAAAAACTGTTTTTT.

J is TRBJ2-5 and V is TRBV7-2, with D unclear. The CDR3 loop spans 13 amino acids. CDR1 is SGHTA and CDR2 is FQGNSA in the germline V gene. V lost 1 base and J 2 bases, leaving 5 bases between the germline ends. In DNA, the CDR3 is TGTGCCAGCAGCTTAGTAGTGCAAGAGACCCAGTACTTC. This sequence encodes CASSLVVQETQYF.

The chain carries TRBV5-6 and TRBJ1-5, with 7 bases that match TRBD1. Germline loops: CDR1 SGHDT, CDR2 YYEEEE. V shed 3 bases, J shed 6 bases, and the junction held 9 bases outside the gene matches. This CDR3 is built from 15 residues. CDR3 coding DNA: TGTGCCAGCAGCTCCCTTGGAGGGGGCCTTCAGCCCCAGCATTTT. It specifies CASSSLGGGLQPQHF.

The chain joins TRBV11-2 to TRBJ2-7; D is ambiguous. Germline CDR1 SGHAT, CDR2 FQNNGV. CDR3 length: 11 amino acids. V was cut by 4 bases and J by 3 bases, with 4 bases left in between. The CDR3 sequence is CASSSYYEQYF. CDR3 DNA sequence: TGTGCCAGCAGCTCTTACTACGAGCAGTACTTC.

V is TRBV7-2 and J is TRBJ1-2; 7 positions agree with TRBD1. The CDR3 runs 14 residues. J was trimmed by 4 bases and V by 4 bases; bases with no gene match: 6. Per the germline V gene, CDR1 is SGHTA and CDR2 is FQGNSA. CDR3 in amino acids: CASSSQGVLYGYTF. The CDR3 DNA reads as TGTGCCAGCAGCTCGCAGGGGGTTCTCTATGGCTACACCTTC.

This clone was counted a few times. The V and J genes are TRBV12-5 and TRBJ1-4; 10 bases line up with TRBD1. Germline assignment: CDR1 LGHNT and CDR2 FRNRAP. V lost 6 bases and J lost 0; bases outside the gene matches: 10. CDR3 length equals 18 residues. This CDR3 is CASGITGQGYATNEKLFF. The CDR3 nucleotides are TGTGCTAGTGGGATAACGGGACAGGGGTATGCAACTAATGAAAAACTGTTTTTT.

J is TRBJ2-5 and V is TRBV18; D unresolved. The V end was cut by 2 bases, the J end by 3 bases, with 4 bases between. Germline V gene sequence: CDR1 KGHSH, CDR2 LQKENI. CDR3 length: 12 amino acids. In nucleotides, the CDR3 is TGTGCCAGCTCACCAGCAGAAGAGACCCAGTACTTC. Encoded protein: CASSPAEETQYF.

In DNA form, the CDR3 reads TGCGCCAGCAGCTTTGGAGAGGATACTGAAGCTTTCTTT. This sequence encodes CASSFGEDTEAFF. The gene calls are TRBV5-1 and TRBJ1-1; D call uncertain. The CDR3 contains 13 residues. Germline values: CDR1 SGHRS, CDR2 YFSETQ. V dropped 2 bases and J dropped 5 bases, with 10 bases sitting between them.

The rearrangement links TRBV6-2 or TRBV6-3 to TRBJ1-2; 11 bases agree with TRBD1. Looked up from germline, CDR1 is MNHEY and CDR2 is SVGEGT. The CDR3 spans 20 residues. V dropped 0 bases and J dropped 6; count of bases not matched to a gene: 18. CDR3 in DNA: TGTGCCAGCAGTTACTCGATTGGACAGGGGGCGCTGGGAATTGTGGATGGCTACACCTTC. This codes for CASSYSIGQGALGIVDGYTF.

The rearrangement links TRBV29-1 to TRBJ1-1; 8 bases map to TRBD1. This CDR3 is 15 amino acids long. Germline lookup yields CDR1 SQVTM and CDR2 ANQGSEA. V shed 1 base, J shed 5 bases, and the junction held 9 bases outside the gene matches. CDR3 nucleotides: TGCAGCGTTGAAGGGGGACAGGACTACCCGACTGAAGCTTTCTTT. This translates into CSVEGGQDYPTEAFF.

The chain uses TRBV19 and TRBJ2-5, with TRBD1 matching 7 bases. The germline V gene has CDR1 LNHDA and CDR2 SQIVND (reference sequence). The CDR3 covers 15 residues. The ends lost 4 bases at V and 0 bases at J; junction bases unmatched: 5. DNA for the CDR3: TGTGCCAGTAGTAGAGGGGGCCCGTACCAAGAGACCCAGTACTTC. This gives the protein CASSRGGPYQETQYF. Full variable domain (rest looked up from reference TRBV19 and TRBJ2-5): DGGITQSPKYLFRKEGQNVTLSCEQNLNHDAMYWYRQDPGQGLRLIYYSQIVNDFQKGDIAEGYSVSREKKESFPLTVTSAQKNPTAFYLCASSRGGPYQETQYFGPGTRLLVL.

The chain links TRBV7-9 to TRBJ1-1; tentatively, D is TRBD1 (5 bases). This CDR3 region has 13 residues. V dropped 5 bases and J dropped 3 bases, with 10 bases sitting between them. Germline loops: CDR1 SEHNR, CDR2 FQNEAQ (reference sequence). Written as DNA, the CDR3 is TGTGCCAGCAGCCCAACCAGGGACACTGAAGCTTTCTTT. It specifies CASSPTRDTEAFF. The complete variable domain, with remaining parts taken from reference TRBV7-9 and TRBJ1-1, reads DTGVSQNPRHKITKRGQNVTFRCDPISEHNRLYWYRQTLGQGPEFLTYFQNEAQLEKSRLLSDRFSAERPKGSFSTLEIQRTEQGDSAMYLCASSPTRDTEAFFGQGTRLTVV.